The 32 T cell receptor beta chains given below trace back to one sample, sequenced in a study of cytomegalovirus exposure and HLA in healthy donors. PCR primers comprised 60 Vbeta and 13 Jbeta primers. Using immunoSEQ multiplex PCR, the repertoire was profiled, and TCRdb retains in-frame clones only, with some absent. Of 210,000 or so clones listed, roughly 79% are singletons. Sequencing was done on a sample of PBMCs. The receptors derive from a man aged 18 to 29 in good health and CMV-seronegative.

The rearrangement links TRBV11-2 to TRBJ2-1, with 8 bases aligning to TRBD1. The CDR3 sequence is 15 residues long. Trimming removed 5 bases from V and 0 bases from J; junction bases left unmatched: 3. The V gene's germline CDR1 is SGHAT and CDR2 FQNNGV. This CDR3 reads CASSLTGGSYNEQFF. The CDR3 nucleotides read TGTGCCAGCAGCCTAACAGGGGGCTCCTACAATGAGCAGTTCTTC.

The CDR3 DNA reads as TGTGCCAGCAGTTACAGGGGGACTAATGAAAAACTGTTTTTT. Protein sequence: CASSYRGTNEKLFF. V gene TRBV27 combines with J gene TRBJ1-4; 8 nucleotides align to TRBD1. Germline V gene lookup returns CDR1 MNHEY and CDR2 SMNVEV (reference sequence). The CDR3 is 14 amino acids. The V and J ends lost 4 bases and 2 bases, in that order; junction bases with no gene match: 0.

This chain connects TRBV13 to TRBJ2-1, with D perhaps matching TRBD2 (7 bases). CDR3 length: 16 amino acids. The V and J ends lost 4 bases and 3 bases respectively, with 16 bases between them. Germline assignment: CDR1 PRHDT and CDR2 FYEKMQ (reference sequence). The chain's CDR3 is CASSSLGGALYNEQFF. CDR3 nucleotide sequence: TGTGCCAGCAGCTCCCTGGGGGGGGCCCTCTACAATGAGCAGTTCTTC.

The J gene is TRBJ1-2, the V gene TRBV7-2, with TRBD1 identical over 9 bases. This CDR3 is built from 15 residues. The junction had 6 bases not matched to a gene; V was cut back by 2 bases and J by 5 bases. The V gene's germline CDR1 is SGHTA and CDR2 FQGNSA. The CDR3 loop reads CASSLWTGEEYGYTF. DNA for the CDR3: TGTGCCAGCAGCTTATGGACAGGGGAAGAATATGGCTACACCTTC.

This clone showed up just once. The rearrangement joins TRBV5-1 to TRBJ2-5; 7 bases line up with TRBD1. Germline values: CDR1 SGHRS, CDR2 YFSETQ. V lost 0 bases and J lost 5; bases outside the gene matches: 10. CDR3 size: 16 residues. In DNA, the CDR3 is TGCGCCAGCAGCTTGGTTAACAGGGGAGAGACGGAGACCCAGTACTTC. As protein: CASSLVNRGETETQYF.

The chain employs TRBV28 and TRBJ2-1, with 8 bases that match TRBD1. The germline V gene has CDR1 MDHEN and CDR2 SYDVKM. The CDR3 is made up of 13 amino acids. Germline trimming cut 6 bases from V and 6 bases from J; bases unmatched to any gene: 4. The CDR3 sequence is CASSRTGSNEQFF. CDR3 sequence (DNA): TGTGCCAGCAGCAGGACAGGGAGCAATGAGCAGTTCTTC.

This clone was detected only a few times. The chain is built from TRBV5-4 and TRBJ2-7; 9 bases fit TRBD2. V lost 0 bases to trimming and J lost 6 bases; unmatched junction nucleotides: 10. The CDR3 length is 16 residues. Germline V gene lookup returns CDR1 SGHNT and CDR2 YYREEE (reference sequence). The CDR3 DNA reads TGTGCCAGCAGCTTGGTGGCGGGGGGGCCGCAGGGCGAGCAGTACTTC. Amino acids: CASSLVAGGPQGEQYF.

The chain employs TRBV30 and TRBJ1-3, with 7 bases identical to TRBD1. This CDR3 is built from 15 residues. Losses at the gene ends were 3 bases for V and 0 bases for J; bases not matched to a gene: 5. The germline V gene encodes CDR1 GTSNPN and CDR2 SVGIG (reference sequence). The CDR3 loop reads CAWRRGLLSGNTIYF. CDR3 DNA sequence: TGTGCCTGGAGGAGGGGGCTCCTCTCTGGAAACACCATATATTTT.

The genes are TRBV9 and TRBJ1-1, with 8 positions matching TRBD1. This CDR3 contains 16 residues. Per germline, CDR1 SGDLS and CDR2 YYNGEE. V lost 4 bases, J lost 7 bases, and 15 bases stayed unmatched. CDR3 sequence reads: CASSPPGQGAFGEAFF. The CDR3 nucleotides read TGTGCCAGCAGCCCCCCGGGGCAGGGGGCTTTTGGTGAAGCTTTCTTT.

This chain connects TRBV5-1 to TRBJ2-5; possibly TRBD1 for D (6 bases). Trimming cost V 4 bases and J 5 bases, with 15 bases left between them. This CDR3 comprises 14 residues. Germline CDR1 SGHRS, CDR2 YFSETQ. The CDR3 coding sequence is TGCGCCAGCAGCCTTGGGACATTAGGTGAGACCCAGTACTTC. This gives the protein CASSLGTLGETQYF. The whole variable domain, filled in from reference TRBV5-1 and TRBJ2-5, reads KAGVTQTPRYLIKTRGQQVTLSCSPISGHRSVSWYQQTPGQGLQFLFEYFSETQRNKGNFPGRFSGRQFSNSRSEMNVSTLELGDSALYLCASSLGTLGETQYFGPGTRLLVL.

V usage is TRBV6-5 and J usage is TRBJ1-2, with D maybe TRBD1 (5 bases). V was clipped by 5 bases and J by 6 bases, with 13 bases between them. Germline CDR1 is MNHEY and CDR2 is SVGAGI. CDR3 length equals 13 residues. The CDR3 reads CASSTHGGDGYTF. CDR3 nucleotide sequence: TGTGCCAGCAGTACTCATGGGGGGGATGGCTACACCTTC.

The chain joins TRBV10-2 to TRBJ2-2; D might be TRBD2 (6 bases). Germline values: CDR1 WSHSY, CDR2 SAAADI. This CDR3 is built from 14 residues. Trimming pared 2 bases from V and 7 bases from J, leaving 11 bases between. The CDR3 nucleotides read TGCGCCAGCAGTGAGACCCGACTAGGCGGGGAGCTGTTTTTT. Translated: CASSETRLGGELFF.

This chain's CDR3 is CASNPSHGANYGYTF. CDR3 bases: TGTGCCAGCAACCCATCGCACGGAGCTAACTATGGCTACACCTTC. The V and J genes are TRBV6-1 and TRBJ1-2; D call uncertain. The germline CDR1 and CDR2 sequences are MNHNS and SASEGT. This CDR3 is 15 amino acids long. V was trimmed by 7 bases and J by 0 bases, leaving 15 bases between them.

V gene TRBV19 combines with J gene TRBJ2-2; 9 bases are shared with TRBD1. Per the germline V gene, CDR1 is LNHDA and CDR2 is SQIVND (reference sequence). J gave up 5 bases and V 7 bases, and 8 bases lay outside the gene matches. There are 15 residues in the CDR3. Here the CDR3 DNA reads TGTGCCAGTACCGTCAACAGGGGGCAGACCGGGGAGCTGTTTTTT. It codes for CASTVNRGQTGELFF.

This rearrangement joins TRBV4-1 to TRBJ2-7; TRBD1 is a possible D gene (6 bases). Trimming shortened V by 4 bases and J by 1 base, and 11 bases separated the two germline ends. The CDR3 covers 14 residues. CDR1 is MGHRA and CDR2 is YSYEKL in the germline V gene. In DNA, the CDR3 is TGCGCCAGCAGCCCCTCACAGGGTTCCTACGAGCAGTACTTC. It encodes CASSPSQGSYEQYF.

V gene TRBV4-3 combines with J gene TRBJ1-4; possibly TRBD1 for D (5 bases). Germline CDR1 is LGHNA and CDR2 is YSLEER. This CDR3 region has 16 residues. V was trimmed by 4 bases and J by 6 bases, leaving 18 bases between them. For the CDR3, the DNA is TGCGCCAGCAGCCCGGAAGGGGAAGGCGTAGATGAAAAACTGTTTTTT. Its protein is CASSPEGEGVDEKLFF.

V usage is TRBV29-1 and J usage is TRBJ1-4; TRBD1 matches 7 bases. The CDR3 is made up of 13 amino acids. The V gene end was trimmed by 7 bases and the J gene end by 7 bases; junction bases not matched to a gene: 9. Germline CDR1 is SQVTM and CDR2 is ANQGSEA. CDR3 region: CSGRGNPSEKLFF. In DNA form, the CDR3 reads TGCAGCGGCAGGGGGAACCCGAGTGAAAAACTGTTTTTT.

The gene calls are TRBV7-9 and TRBJ1-1; TRBD1 agrees at 9 bases. V dropped 5 bases and J dropped 0; count of bases not matched to a gene: 1. The CDR3 consists of 14 residues. The germline gives CDR1 SEHNR, CDR2 FQNEAQ (reference sequence). The CDR3, as DNA: TGTGCCAGCAGCAGGACAGGGGTGAACACTGAAGCTTTCTTT. Translation gives CASSRTGVNTEAFF.

The genes are TRBV7-9 and TRBJ1-1, with 7 bases fitting TRBD1. V was clipped by 5 bases and J by 2 bases; unmatched bases: 11. Germline V gene data show CDR1 as SEHNR and CDR2 as FQNEAQ (reference sequence). This CDR3 spans 16 amino acids. The CDR3 here is CASSPKQGPLNTEAFF. As DNA, the CDR3 is TGTGCCAGCAGCCCAAAACAGGGGCCCTTAAACACTGAAGCTTTCTTT.

For this clone: Other nucleotide sequences in the sample specify the same CDR3. The chain combines TRBV27 with TRBJ1-4; 8 bases are a match to TRBD1. The CDR3 is 18 residues long. Germline V gene lookup returns CDR1 MNHEY and CDR2 SMNVEV (reference sequence). J gave up 2 bases and V 3 bases, and 11 bases lay outside the gene matches. The CDR3 protein is CASSFIRRQGLTNEKLFF. CDR3 DNA: TGTGCCAGCAGTTTTATCCGGAGACAGGGGCTTACTAATGAAAAACTGTTTTTT.

The J gene is TRBJ1-1, the V gene TRBV11-3, with 9 bases lining up with TRBD1. The J segment lost 3 bases and the V segment lost 5 bases, leaving 10 bases of the junction unmatched. This CDR3 spans 16 amino acids. CDR1 and CDR2 from the germline V gene are SGHNT and YENEEA. The CDR3: CASSPGQGRGDTEAFF. The CDR3 DNA sequence: TGTGCCAGCAGCCCGGGACAGGGTCGGGGTGACACTGAAGCTTTCTTT.

This clone has just one count. V and J are TRBV9 and TRBJ2-1; D possibly corresponds to TRBD2 (5 bases). Trimming took off 0 bases at V and 4 bases at J, with 11 bases between the two ends. Germline-derived CDR1 and CDR2 are SGDLS and YYNGEE. This CDR3 comprises 15 residues. The DNA for the CDR3 is TGTGCCAGCAGCGTAGAAATCACGGGATACAATGAGCAGTTCTTC. This translates into CASSVEITGYNEQFF.

The genes are TRBV9 and TRBJ2-4, with 11 bases fitting TRBD2. V was clipped by 4 bases and J by 1 base; unmatched bases: 4. Germline V gene sequence: CDR1 SGDLS, CDR2 YYNGEE. The CDR3 has 16 residues. CDR3 in DNA: TGTGCCAGCAGCAAACTAGCGGGAGAGGCCAAAAACATTCAGTACTTC. Amino acid sequence: CASSKLAGEAKNIQYF. The full variable domain, with the rest looked up from reference TRBV9 and TRBJ2-4, is DSGVTQTPKHLITATGQRVTLRCSPRSGDLSVYWYQQSLDQGLQFLIQYYNGEERAKGNILERFSAQQFPDLHSELNLSSLELGDSALYFCASSKLAGEAKNIQYFGAGTRLSVL.

The CDR3 is CASSQESMAGGRISTDTQYF. The CDR3 nucleotides read TGTGCCAGCAGCCAAGAGAGTATGGCGGGAGGGCGGATTAGCACAGATACGCAGTATTTT. This chain connects TRBV4-2 to TRBJ2-3, with 9 bases matching TRBD2. J gave up 0 bases and V 0 bases, and 13 bases lay outside the gene matches. CDR1 is LGHNA and CDR2 is YNFKEQ in the germline V gene. The CDR3 is made up of 20 amino acids.

This clone was counted a few times. This rearrangement joins TRBV11-3 to TRBJ2-2, with 7 nucleotides matching TRBD2. Germline V gives CDR1 SGHNT, CDR2 YENEEA. This CDR3 has 14 residues. Trimming took 6 bases from V and 4 from J; bases not matched to a gene: 5. The CDR3 nucleotides read TGTGCCAGCAGAGACGGGGGGATCACCGGGGAGCTGTTTTTT. It codes for CASRDGGITGELFF.

A remark on this clone: The junction differs from germline at one of its ends, possibly a read error. The J gene is TRBJ2-3, the V gene TRBV20-1; possible D gene TRBD2, 6 bases. CDR3 length equals 8 residues. In germline, CDR1 is DFQATT, CDR2 SNEGSKA (reference sequence). In DNA form, the CDR3 reads TGCCGGGCGGGACTCGTTCACTTT. This sequence encodes CRAGLVHF.

This clone has only one observation. The rearrangement links TRBV7-2 to TRBJ1-3, with TRBD1 as a possible D gene (6 bases). Trimming stripped 6 bases from V and 0 bases from J, with 9 bases between. This CDR3 is built from 14 residues. CDR1 and CDR2 (germline): SGHTA, FQGNSA. Here the CDR3 reads CASRQGSSGNTIYF. In nucleotides, the CDR3 is TGTGCCAGCAGACAGGGAAGCTCTGGAAACACCATATATTTT.

The V gene is TRBV7-9, the J gene TRBJ2-3; 7 bases match TRBD1. The length of the CDR3 is 18 residues. CDR1 and CDR2 (germline): SEHNR, FQNEAQ (reference sequence). Trimming at V came to 1 base and at J to 0 bases, leaving 10 bases not matched to a gene. CDR3 DNA: TGTGCCAGCAGCTTAGTCCCCTACAGGGGCGGGAGCACAGATACGCAGTATTTT. This encodes CASSLVPYRGGSTDTQYF.

This clone turned up a few times. The J gene is TRBJ2-5, the V gene TRBV11-2; D uncertain. The J call is uncertain, as TRBJ2-7 better fits the DNA end. The CDR3 is made up of 13 amino acids. Germline CDR1 and CDR2: SGHAT and FQNNGV. The CDR3 reads CASALGSLYEQYF. CDR3 coding DNA: TGTGCCAGCGCTCTGGGCAGCCTTTACGAGCAGTACTTC.

The gene calls are TRBV6-1 and TRBJ1-1; maybe TRBD1 (5 bases). Per germline, CDR1 MNHNS and CDR2 SASEGT. The CDR3 has 15 residues. With 1 base removed from V and 2 bases from J, the gap between germline ends came to 11 bases. The CDR3 region has the DNA TGTGCCAGCAGTGAAGGGGGCGGGGTAAACACTGAAGCTTTCTTT. This gives the protein CASSEGGGVNTEAFF.

This clone was seen a handful of times. The rearrangement joins TRBV9 to TRBJ2-2; D is ambiguous. The CDR3 has 15 residues. Trimming removed 0 bases from V and 0 bases from J, with 6 bases in between. Germline values: CDR1 SGDLS, CDR2 YYNGEE. In DNA, the CDR3 is TGTGCCAGCAGCGTAGACAGTCCGAACACCGGGGAGCTGTTTTTT. Amino acid sequence: CASSVDSPNTGELFF.

The chain joins TRBV11-3 to TRBJ2-3; 11 nucleotides align to TRBD2. The ends lost 5 bases at V and 0 bases at J; junction bases unmatched: 1. CDR3 size: 15 residues. The germline V gene has CDR1 SGHNT and CDR2 YENEEA. CDR3 sequence reads: CASSRTSGSTDTQYF. The CDR3 DNA reads as TGTGCCAGCAGCCGGACTAGCGGGAGCACAGATACGCAGTATTTT.